The following is a T cell receptor (beta chain) sequence with its context. These data originate in a study of OX40 agonist ivuxolimab in advanced cancers. The V gene's germline CDR1 is SNHLY and CDR2 FYNNEI. The CDR3 extends over 15 amino acids. The V segment lost 6 bases and the J segment 0 bases; nucleotides outside the gene matches: 8. Data came from immunoSEQ multiplex PCR; TCRdb stores just in-frame clones and leaves some out. The sample carries almost 45,000 clones, roughly 88% recorded once. The sequenced sample was CD4+ or CD8+ T cells sorted from blood, obtained in a trial of the OX40 agonist ivuxolimab. The chain recombines TRBV2 with TRBJ2-7; the match to TRBD1 covers 7 bases. The receptor was derived from an adult with an advanced solid tumor such as melanoma, head and neck, liver or kidney cancer. The CDR3 nucleotides are TGTGCCAGCAGGGGGACAGCGAATCCCTCCTACGAGCAGTACTTC. This encodes CASRGTANPSYEQYF.